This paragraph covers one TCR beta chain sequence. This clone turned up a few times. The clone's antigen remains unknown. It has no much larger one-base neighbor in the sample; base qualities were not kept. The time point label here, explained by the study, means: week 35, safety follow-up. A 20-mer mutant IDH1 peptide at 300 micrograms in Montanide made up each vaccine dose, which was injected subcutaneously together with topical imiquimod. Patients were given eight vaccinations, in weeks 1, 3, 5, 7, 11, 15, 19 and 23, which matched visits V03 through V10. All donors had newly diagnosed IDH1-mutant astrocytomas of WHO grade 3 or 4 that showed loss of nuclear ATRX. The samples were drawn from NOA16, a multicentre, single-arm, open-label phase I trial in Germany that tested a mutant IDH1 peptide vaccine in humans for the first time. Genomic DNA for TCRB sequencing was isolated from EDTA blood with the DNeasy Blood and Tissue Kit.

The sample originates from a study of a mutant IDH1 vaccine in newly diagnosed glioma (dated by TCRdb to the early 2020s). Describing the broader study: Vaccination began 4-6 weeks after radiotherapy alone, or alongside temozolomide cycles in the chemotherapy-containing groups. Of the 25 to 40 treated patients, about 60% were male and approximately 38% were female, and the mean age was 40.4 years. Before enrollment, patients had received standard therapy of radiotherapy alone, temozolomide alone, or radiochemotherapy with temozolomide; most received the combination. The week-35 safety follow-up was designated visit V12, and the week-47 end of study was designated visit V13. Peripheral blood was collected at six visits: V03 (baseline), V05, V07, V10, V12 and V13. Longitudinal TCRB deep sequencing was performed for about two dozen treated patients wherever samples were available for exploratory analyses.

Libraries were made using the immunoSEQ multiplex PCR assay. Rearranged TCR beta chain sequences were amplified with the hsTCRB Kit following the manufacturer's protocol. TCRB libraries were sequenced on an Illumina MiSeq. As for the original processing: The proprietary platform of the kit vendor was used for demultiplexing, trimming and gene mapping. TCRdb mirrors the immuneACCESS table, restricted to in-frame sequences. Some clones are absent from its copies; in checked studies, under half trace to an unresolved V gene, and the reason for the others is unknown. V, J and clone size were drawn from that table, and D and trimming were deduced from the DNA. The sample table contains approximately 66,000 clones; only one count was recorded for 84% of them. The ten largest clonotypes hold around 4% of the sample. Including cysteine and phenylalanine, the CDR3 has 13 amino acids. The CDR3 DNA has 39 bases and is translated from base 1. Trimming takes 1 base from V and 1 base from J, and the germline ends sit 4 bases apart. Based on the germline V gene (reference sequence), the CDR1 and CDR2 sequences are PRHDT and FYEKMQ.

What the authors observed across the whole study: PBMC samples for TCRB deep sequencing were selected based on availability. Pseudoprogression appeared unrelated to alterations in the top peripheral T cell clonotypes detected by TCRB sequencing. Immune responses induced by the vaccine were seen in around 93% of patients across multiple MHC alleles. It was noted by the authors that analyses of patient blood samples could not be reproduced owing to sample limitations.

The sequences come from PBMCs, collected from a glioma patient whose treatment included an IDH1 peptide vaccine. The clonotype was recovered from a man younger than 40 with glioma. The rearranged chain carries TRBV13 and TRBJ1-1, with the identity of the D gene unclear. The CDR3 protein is CASSLVENTEAFF. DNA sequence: TGTGCCAGCAGCTTAGTTGAGAACACTGAAGCTTTCTTT.